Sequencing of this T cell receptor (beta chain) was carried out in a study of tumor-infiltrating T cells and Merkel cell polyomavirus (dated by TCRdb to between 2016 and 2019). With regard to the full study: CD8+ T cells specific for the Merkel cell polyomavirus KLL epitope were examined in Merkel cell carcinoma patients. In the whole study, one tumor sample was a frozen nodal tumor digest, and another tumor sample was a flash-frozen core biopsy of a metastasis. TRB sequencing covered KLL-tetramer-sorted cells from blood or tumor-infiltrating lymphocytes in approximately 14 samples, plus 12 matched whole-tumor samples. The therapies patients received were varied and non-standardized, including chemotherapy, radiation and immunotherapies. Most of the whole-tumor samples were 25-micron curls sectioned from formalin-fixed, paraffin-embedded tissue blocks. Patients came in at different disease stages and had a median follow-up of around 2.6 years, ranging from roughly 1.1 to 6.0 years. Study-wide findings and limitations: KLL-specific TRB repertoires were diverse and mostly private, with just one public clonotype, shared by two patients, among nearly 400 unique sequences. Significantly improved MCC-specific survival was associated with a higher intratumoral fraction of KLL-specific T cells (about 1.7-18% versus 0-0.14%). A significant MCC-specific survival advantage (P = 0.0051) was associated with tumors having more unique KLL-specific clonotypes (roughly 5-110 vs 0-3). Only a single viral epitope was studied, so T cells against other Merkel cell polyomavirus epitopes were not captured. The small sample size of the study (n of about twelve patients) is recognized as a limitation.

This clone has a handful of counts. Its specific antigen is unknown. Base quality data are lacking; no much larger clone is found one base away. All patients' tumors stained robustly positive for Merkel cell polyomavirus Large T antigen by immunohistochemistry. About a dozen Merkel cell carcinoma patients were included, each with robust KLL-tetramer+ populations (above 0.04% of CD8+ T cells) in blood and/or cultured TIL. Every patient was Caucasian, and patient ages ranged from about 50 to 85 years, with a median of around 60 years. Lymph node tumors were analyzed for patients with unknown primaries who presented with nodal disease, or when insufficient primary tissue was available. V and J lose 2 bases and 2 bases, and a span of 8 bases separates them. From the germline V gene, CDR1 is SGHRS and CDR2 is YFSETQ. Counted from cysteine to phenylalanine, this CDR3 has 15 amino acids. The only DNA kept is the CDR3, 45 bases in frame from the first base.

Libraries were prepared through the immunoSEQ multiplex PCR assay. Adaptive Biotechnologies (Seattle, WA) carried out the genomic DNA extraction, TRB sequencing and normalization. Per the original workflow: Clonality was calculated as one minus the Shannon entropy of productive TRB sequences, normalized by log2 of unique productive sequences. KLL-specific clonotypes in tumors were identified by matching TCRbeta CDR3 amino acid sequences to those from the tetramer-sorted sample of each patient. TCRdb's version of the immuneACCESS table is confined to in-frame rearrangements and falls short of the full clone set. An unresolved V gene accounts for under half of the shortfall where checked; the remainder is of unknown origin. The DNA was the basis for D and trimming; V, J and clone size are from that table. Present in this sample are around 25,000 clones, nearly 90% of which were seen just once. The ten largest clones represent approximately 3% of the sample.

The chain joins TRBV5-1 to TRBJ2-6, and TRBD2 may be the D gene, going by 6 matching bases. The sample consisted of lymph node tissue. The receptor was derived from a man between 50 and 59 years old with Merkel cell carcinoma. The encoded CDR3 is CASSFTGAGANVLTF. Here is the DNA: TGCGCCAGCAGCTTTACGGGGGCTGGGGCCAACGTCCTGACTTTC.